This T cell receptor (beta chain) came from a study of blood T cells in healthy people across ages. Together with a sample-barcoded 5' primer, a J-beta primer mix was included in a second PCR lasting about 6 to 11 cycles. A tag from a template-switch adaptor with 12 random nucleotides marked each cDNA molecule. One entry per CDR3 protein results from TCRdb running MiXCR on the 5' RACE reads. The table lists 700,000 or so distinct CDR3 sequences, about 43% of them singletons. Remarks on this clonotype: Its antigen is currently unknown.

V was cut by 4 bases and J by 5 bases, with 8 bases left in between. There are 13 residues in the CDR3. Germline assignment: CDR1 KGHSH and CDR2 LQKENI. The study's findings and limits: Donors of long life had a larger count of naive CD4+ cells and greater diversity than aged donors. A strong correlation was seen between TCR beta diversity and naive T cell percentage.

The chain has TRBV18 and TRBJ1-4; no clear D. This clonotype was obtained from an older man in good health. Material: blood. The DNA for the CDR3 is TGTGCCAGCTCACAGTCAAGAAATGAAAAACTGTTTTTT. It encodes CASSQSRNEKLFF.